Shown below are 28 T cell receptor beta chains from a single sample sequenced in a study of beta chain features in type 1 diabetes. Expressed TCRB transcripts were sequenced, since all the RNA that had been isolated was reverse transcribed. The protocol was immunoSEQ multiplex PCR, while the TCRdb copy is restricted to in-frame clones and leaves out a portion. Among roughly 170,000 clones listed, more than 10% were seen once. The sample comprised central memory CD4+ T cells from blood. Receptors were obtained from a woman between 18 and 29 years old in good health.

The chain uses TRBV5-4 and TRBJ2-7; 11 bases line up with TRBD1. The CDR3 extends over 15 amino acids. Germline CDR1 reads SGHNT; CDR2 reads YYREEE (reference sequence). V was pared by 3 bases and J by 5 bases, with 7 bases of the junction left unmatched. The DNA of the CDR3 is TGTGCCAGCAGCTATCGCGGGACAGGGGGGCACGAGCAGTACTTC. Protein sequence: CASSYRGTGGHEQYF.

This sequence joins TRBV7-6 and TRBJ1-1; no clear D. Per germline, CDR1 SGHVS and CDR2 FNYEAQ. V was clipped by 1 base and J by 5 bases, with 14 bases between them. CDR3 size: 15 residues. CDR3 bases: TGTGCCAGCAGCTTAGATGACGGGATAAGGACTGAAGCTTTCTTT. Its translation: CASSLDDGIRTEAFF. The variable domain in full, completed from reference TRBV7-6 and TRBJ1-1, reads GAGVSQSPRYKVTKRGQDVALRCDPISGHVSLYWYRQALGQGPEFLTYFNYEAQQDKSGLPNDRFSAERPEGSISTLTIQRTEQRDSAMYRCASSLDDGIRTEAFFGQGTRLTVV.

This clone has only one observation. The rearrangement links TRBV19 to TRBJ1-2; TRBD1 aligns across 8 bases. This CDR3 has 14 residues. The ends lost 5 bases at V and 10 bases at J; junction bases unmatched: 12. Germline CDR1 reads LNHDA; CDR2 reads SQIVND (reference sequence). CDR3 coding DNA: TGTGCCAGTAGTCTCCCCGGATCAGGGGGCTCCTACACCTTC. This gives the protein CASSLPGSGGSYTF.

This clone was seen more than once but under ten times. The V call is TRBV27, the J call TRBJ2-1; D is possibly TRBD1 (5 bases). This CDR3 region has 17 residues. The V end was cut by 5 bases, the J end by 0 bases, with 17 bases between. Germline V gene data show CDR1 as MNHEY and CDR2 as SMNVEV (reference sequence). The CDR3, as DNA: TGTGCCAGCAGTCCCTTCCCTAGTAGGGGCTCCTACAATGAGCAGTTCTTC. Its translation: CASSPFPSRGSYNEQFF.

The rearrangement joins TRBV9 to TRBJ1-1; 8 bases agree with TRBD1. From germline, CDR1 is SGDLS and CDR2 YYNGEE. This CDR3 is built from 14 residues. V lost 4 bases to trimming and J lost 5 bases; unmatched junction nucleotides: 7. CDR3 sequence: CASSRTGPATEAFF. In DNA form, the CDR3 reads TGTGCCAGCAGCCGGACAGGGCCGGCGACTGAAGCTTTCTTT.

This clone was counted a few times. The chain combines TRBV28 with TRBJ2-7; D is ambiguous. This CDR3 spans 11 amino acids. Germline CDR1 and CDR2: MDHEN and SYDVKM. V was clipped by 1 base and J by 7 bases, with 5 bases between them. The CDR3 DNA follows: TGTGCCAGCAGTTTATTCCTGGAGCAGTACTTC. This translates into CASSLFLEQYF.

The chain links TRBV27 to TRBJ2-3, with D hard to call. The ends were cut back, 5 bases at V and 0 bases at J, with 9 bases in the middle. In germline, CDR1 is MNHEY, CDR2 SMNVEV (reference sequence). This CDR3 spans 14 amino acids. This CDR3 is CASSMRHSTDTQYF. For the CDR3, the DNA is TGTGCCAGCAGTATGCGGCACAGCACAGATACGCAGTATTTT.

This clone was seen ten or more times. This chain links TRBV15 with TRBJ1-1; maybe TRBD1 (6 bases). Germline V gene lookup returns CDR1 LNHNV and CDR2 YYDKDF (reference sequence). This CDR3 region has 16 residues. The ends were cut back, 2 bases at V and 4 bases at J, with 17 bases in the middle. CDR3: CATSRPRGGGLTEAFF. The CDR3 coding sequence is TGTGCCACCAGCAGACCCAGAGGGGGAGGGCTCACTGAAGCTTTCTTT.

In DNA form, the CDR3 reads TGTGCCAGTAGTATCCAGACAGGGGGGACTGGGGCCAACGTCCTGACTTTC. This gives the protein CASSIQTGGTGANVLTF. This rearrangement joins TRBV19 to TRBJ2-6, with 9 bases matching TRBD1. The CDR3 is 17 residues long. J gave up 2 bases and V 3 bases, and 5 bases lay outside the gene matches. CDR1 is LNHDA, CDR2 SQIVND, per germline (reference sequence).

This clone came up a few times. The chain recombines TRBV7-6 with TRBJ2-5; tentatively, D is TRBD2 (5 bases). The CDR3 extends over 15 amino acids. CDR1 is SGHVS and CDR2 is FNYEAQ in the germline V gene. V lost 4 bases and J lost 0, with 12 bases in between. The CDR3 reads CASSWASQYQETQYF. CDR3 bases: TGTGCCAGCAGCTGGGCTAGCCAATACCAAGAGACCCAGTACTTC. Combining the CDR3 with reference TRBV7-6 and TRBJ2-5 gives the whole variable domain GAGVSQSPRYKVTKRGQDVALRCDPISGHVSLYWYRQALGQGPEFLTYFNYEAQQDKSGLPNDRFSAERPEGSISTLTIQRTEQRDSAMYRCASSWASQYQETQYFGPGTRLLVL.

The CDR3 spells CASSLRLAGERYEQYF. CDR3 coding DNA: TGTGCCAGCAGTTTGAGACTAGCGGGAGAACGGTACGAGCAGTACTTC. V and J are TRBV6-5 and TRBJ2-7, with 12 positions matching TRBD2. Germline CDR1 reads MNHEY; CDR2 reads SVGAGI. The CDR3 loop spans 16 amino acids. Trimming cost V 4 bases and J 4 bases; bases outside gene matches: 8.

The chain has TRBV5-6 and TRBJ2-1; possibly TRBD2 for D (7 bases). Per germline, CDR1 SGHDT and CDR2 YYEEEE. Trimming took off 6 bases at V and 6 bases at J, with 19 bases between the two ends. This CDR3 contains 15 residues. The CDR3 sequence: CASIPRGGVGNEQFF. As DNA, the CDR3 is TGTGCCAGCATCCCCAGGGGAGGGGTGGGCAATGAGCAGTTCTTC. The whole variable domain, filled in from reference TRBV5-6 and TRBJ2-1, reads DAGVTQSPTHLIKTRGQQVTLRCSPKSGHDTVSWYQQALGQGPQFIFQYYEEEERQRGNFPDRFSGHQFPNYSSELNVNALLLGDSALYLCASIPRGGVGNEQFFGPGTRLTVL.

The CDR3 region has the DNA TGTGCCAGCACCGGTCGTGGCTACAATGAGCAGTTCTTC. This sequence encodes CASTGRGYNEQFF. This sequence joins TRBV7-3 and TRBJ2-1; no firm D call. The length of the CDR3 is 13 residues. V lost 7 bases and J lost 3, with 10 bases in between. Germline V CDR1 and CDR2: SGHTA, FQGTGA.

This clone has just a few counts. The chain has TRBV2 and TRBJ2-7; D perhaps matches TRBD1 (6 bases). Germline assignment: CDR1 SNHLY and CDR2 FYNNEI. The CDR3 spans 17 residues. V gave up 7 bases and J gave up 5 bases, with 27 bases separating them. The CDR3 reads CASNPRDTGQDRDEQYF. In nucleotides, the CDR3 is TGTGCCAGCAACCCCCGGGACACGGGGCAGGATCGGGACGAGCAGTACTTC. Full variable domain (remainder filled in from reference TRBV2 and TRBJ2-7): EPEVTQTPSHQVTQMGQEVILRCVPISNHLYFYWYRQILGQKVEFLVSFYNNEISEKSEIFDDQFSVERPDGSNFTLKIRSTKLEDSAMYFCASNPRDTGQDRDEQYFGPGTRLTVT.

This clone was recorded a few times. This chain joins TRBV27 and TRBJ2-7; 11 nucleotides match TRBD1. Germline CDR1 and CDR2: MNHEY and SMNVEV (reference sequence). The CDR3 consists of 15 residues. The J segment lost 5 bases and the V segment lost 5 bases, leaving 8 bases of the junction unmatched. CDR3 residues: CASSPRTGGGHEQYF. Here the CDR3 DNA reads TGTGCCAGCAGTCCCCGGACAGGGGGCGGTCACGAGCAGTACTTC.

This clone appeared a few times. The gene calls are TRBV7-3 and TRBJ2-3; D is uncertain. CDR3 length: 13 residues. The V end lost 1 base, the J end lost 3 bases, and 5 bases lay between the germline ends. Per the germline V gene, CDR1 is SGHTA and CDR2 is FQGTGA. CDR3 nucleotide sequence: TGTGCCAGCAGCTTAAGTCGTACAGATACGCAGTATTTT. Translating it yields CASSLSRTDTQYF.

The CDR3 DNA follows: TGTGCCAGCAGTCCCTCCAGACAGGGATGGTTCACTGAAGCTTTCTTT. Amino acids: CASSPSRQGWFTEAFF. The rearrangement uses TRBV28 and TRBJ1-1, with 7 bases that match TRBD1. V shed 5 bases and J 4 bases; nucleotides not matched to a gene: 13. This CDR3 spans 16 amino acids. Germline assignment: CDR1 MDHEN and CDR2 SYDVKM.

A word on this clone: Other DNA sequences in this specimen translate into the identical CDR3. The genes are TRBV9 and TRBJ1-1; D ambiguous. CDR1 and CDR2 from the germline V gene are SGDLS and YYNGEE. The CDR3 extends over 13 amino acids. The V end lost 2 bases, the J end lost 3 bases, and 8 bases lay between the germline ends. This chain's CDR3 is CASSVSPDTEAFF. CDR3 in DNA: TGTGCCAGCAGCGTGTCGCCGGACACTGAAGCTTTCTTT.

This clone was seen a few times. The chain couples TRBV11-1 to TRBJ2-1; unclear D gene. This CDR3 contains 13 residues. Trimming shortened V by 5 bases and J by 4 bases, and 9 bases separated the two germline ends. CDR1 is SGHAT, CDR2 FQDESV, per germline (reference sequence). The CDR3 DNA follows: TGTGCCAGCAGCGAACAAAGATACAATGAGCAGTTCTTC. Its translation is CASSEQRYNEQFF.

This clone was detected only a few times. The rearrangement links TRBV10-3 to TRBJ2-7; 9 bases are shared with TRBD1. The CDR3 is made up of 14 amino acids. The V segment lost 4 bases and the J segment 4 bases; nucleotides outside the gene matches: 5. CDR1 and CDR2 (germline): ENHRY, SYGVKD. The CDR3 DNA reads TGTGCCATCAGTGCAAAGACAGGGGGATACGAGCAGTACTTC. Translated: CAISAKTGGYEQYF.

The CDR3 nucleotides are TGTGCCAGCAAGACAGGGAGGTACGAGCAGTACTTC. The encoded protein is CASKTGRYEQYF. This chain connects TRBV6-5 to TRBJ2-7; tentatively, D is TRBD1 (7 bases). This CDR3 is built from 12 residues. Germline loops: CDR1 MNHEY, CDR2 SVGAGI. V dropped 7 bases and J dropped 4 bases, with 11 bases sitting between them.

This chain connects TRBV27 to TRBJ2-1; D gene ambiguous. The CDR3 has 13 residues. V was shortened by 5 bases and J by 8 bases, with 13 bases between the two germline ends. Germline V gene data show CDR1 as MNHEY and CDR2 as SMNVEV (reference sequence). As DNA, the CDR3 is TGTGCCAGCAGTCAGTACCGTCTGGATGAGCAGTTCTTC. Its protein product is CASSQYRLDEQFF.

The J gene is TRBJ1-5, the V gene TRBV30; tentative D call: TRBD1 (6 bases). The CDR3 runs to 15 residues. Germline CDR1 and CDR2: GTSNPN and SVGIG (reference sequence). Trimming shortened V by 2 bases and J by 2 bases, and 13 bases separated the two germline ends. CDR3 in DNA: TGTGCCTGGAGTTCAGGGGCGTGGGGCAATCAGCCCCAGCATTTT. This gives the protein CAWSSGAWGNQPQHF.

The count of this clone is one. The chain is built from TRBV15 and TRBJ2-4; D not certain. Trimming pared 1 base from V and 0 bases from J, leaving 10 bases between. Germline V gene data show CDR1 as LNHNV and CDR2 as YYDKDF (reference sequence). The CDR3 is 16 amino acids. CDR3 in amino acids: CATSRVGTGAKNIQYF. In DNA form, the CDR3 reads TGTGCCACCAGCAGAGTTGGAACGGGAGCCAAAAACATTCAGTACTTC. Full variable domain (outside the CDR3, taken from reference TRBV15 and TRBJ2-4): DAMVIQNPRYQVTQFGKPVTLSCSQTLNHNVMYWYQQKSSQAPKLLFHYYDKDFNNEADTPDNFQSRRPNTSFCFLDIRSPGLGDTAMYLCATSRVGTGAKNIQYFGAGTRLSVL.

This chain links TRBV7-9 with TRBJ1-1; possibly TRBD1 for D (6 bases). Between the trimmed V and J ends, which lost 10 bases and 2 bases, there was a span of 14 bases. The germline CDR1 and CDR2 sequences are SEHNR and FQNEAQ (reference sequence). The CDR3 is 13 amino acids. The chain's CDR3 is CATTRGGNTEAFF. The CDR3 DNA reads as TGTGCCACGACGAGAGGGGGTAACACTGAAGCTTTCTTT.

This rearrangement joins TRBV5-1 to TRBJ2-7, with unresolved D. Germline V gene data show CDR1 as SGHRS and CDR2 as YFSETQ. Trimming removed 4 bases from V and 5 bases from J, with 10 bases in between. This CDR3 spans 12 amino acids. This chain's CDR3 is CASSPTQNEQYF. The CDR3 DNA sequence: TGCGCCAGCAGCCCGACACAAAACGAGCAGTACTTC.

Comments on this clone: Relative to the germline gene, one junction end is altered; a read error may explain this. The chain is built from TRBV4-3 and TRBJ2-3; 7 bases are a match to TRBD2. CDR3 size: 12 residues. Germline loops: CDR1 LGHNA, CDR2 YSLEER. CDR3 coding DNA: TGCGCCAGCAGCCAAGCAACCGGGACTACCCATTTT. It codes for CASSQATGTTHF.

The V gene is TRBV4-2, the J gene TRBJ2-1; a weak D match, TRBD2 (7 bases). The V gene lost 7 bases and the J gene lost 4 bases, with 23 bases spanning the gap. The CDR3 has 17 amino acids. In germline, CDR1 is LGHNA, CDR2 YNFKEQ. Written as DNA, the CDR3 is TGTGCCAGCACCACCAAGGGGGGGAGACAGGCATACAATGAGCAGTTCTTC. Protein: CASTTKGGRQAYNEQFF.